This record looks at one T cell receptor (beta chain) sequence and its context. The antigen is unknown. This sample is part of a study of T cell repertoires in cytomegalovirus infection. Study details: Selection of CMV epitopes for the study included recently identified HLA-C-restricted and well-studied HLA-B-restricted ones. General study points: Predominance within the ex vivo response was attributable to HLA-C-restricted CMV-specific TCR beta clonotypes.

Each CDR3 protein gets one entry after TCRdb re-called the reads with MiXCR. Of 100,000 to 150,000 distinct CDR3 sequences in the sample, 32% were seen once. Germline V gives CDR1 SGHRS, CDR2 YFSETQ. CDR3 size: 11 residues. V lost 4 bases, J lost 5 bases, and 7 bases lay in between. The chain is built from TRBV5-1 and TRBJ2-7, with D unclear. The sequence was obtained from a human donor in good health (CMV status not recorded). Some clones in this sample may be carry-over from other donors' samples. This sample comprised CD8+ T cells from cultured PBMCs, obtained from culture after CMV antigen stimulation. CDR3 sequence (DNA): TGCGCCAGCAGCCCCACCGACGAGCAGTACTTC. Translation gives CASSPTDEQYF.